This T cell receptor beta chain originates from a study of T-cell memory formation after mild COVID-19. The CDR3 consists of 14 residues. The V gene's germline CDR1 is SGHTA and CDR2 FQGNSA. Trimming took 0 bases from V and 5 from J, leaving 10 bases between them. TCRdb passed the 5' RACE reads through MiXCR, listing each CDR3 protein once. The repertoire holds tens of thousands of distinct CDR3 sequences, with roughly 7.2% as singletons. This clonotype was found many times. The sequenced sample consisted of PBMCs or a T cell subset sorted from them (not recorded which). V is TRBV7-2 and J is TRBJ2-5, with D perhaps TRBD1 (5 bases). The sequence derives from an adult who had mild COVID-19 (a few samples of this study predate the infection). Cell type and time point are not known. In DNA, the CDR3 is TGTGCCAGCAGCTTAGCCAGTCCAGGGGAGACCCAGTACTTC. This sequence encodes CASSLASPGETQYF.